The present entry profiles one T cell receptor beta chain with its context. This sample stems from a study of blood T cell repertoires in COVID-19. Study-level background: COVID-19 samples, acute and convalescent, were from the United States, Italy and Spain. From T cells, B-cell-depleted T cells, or PBMCs came the material, which was cDNA or gDNA.

In the source study's methods: Amplification of reference gene primers was used by the study to estimate nucleated cell counts. The table came from immunoSEQ multiplex PCR; TCRdb's copy has only in-frame clones and leaves some out. The V and J calls and the clone size are those of that table, but D and trimming were determined from the DNA. There are some 220,000 clones in the sample; approximately 85% occur only once, and about 2.4% lies in the top ten. Followed over time, Seattle patients had been enrolled while infection was active. Deletions cut 3 bases from V and 5 bases from J, with 25 bases between. This CDR3 contains 18 residues. CDR1 is KGHSH and CDR2 is LQKENI in the germline V gene.

The chain carries TRBV18 and TRBJ2-5; a possible D gene is TRBD1 (6 bases). This TCR derives from a woman in her sixties or seventies with COVID-19, enrolled during active disease. The sample comprised peripheral blood. CDR3 residues: CASSPQQQGNTASETQYF. The CDR3 nucleotides read TGTGCCAGCTCACCGCAACAACAGGGAAACACCGCCAGCGAGACCCAGTACTTC.